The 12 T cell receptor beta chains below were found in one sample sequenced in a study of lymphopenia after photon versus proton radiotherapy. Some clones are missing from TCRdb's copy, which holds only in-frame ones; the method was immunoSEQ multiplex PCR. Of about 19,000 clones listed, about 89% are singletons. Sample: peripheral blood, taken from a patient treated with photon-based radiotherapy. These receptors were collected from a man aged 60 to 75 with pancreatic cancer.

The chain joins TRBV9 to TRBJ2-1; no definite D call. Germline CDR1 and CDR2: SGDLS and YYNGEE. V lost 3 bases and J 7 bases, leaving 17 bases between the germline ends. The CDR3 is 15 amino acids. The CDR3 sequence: CASSGGSARWNEQFF. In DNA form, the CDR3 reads TGTGCCAGCAGCGGGGGATCGGCTCGGTGGAATGAGCAGTTCTTC.

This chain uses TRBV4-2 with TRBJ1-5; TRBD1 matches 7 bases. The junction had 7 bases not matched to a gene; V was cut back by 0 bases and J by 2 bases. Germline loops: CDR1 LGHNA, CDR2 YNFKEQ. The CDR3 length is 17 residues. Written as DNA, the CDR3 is TGTGCCAGCAGCCAAGAGGCAGGGGGGGTCGGCAATCAGCCCCAGCATTTT. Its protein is CASSQEAGGVGNQPQHF.

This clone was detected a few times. The CDR3 spells CASSHNSYNSPLHF. For the CDR3, the DNA is TGTGCCAGCTCACATAACAGTTACAATTCACCCCTCCACTTT. This chain links TRBV18 with TRBJ1-6; D remains unclear. Germline loops: CDR1 KGHSH, CDR2 LQKENI. V was shortened by 4 bases and J by 7 bases, with 11 bases between the two germline ends. The CDR3 length is 14 residues.

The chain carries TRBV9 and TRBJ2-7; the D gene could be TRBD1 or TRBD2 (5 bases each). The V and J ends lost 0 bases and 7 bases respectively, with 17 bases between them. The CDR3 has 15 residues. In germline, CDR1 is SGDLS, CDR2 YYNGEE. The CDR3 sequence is CASSVGLGTDGEQYF. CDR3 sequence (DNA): TGTGCCAGCAGCGTAGGGTTAGGGACGGACGGAGAGCAGTACTTC.

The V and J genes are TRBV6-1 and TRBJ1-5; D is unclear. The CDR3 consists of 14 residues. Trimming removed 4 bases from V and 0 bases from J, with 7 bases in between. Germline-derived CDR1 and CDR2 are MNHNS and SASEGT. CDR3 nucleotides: TGTGCCAGCAGTGGAGGGTCTAGCAATCAGCCCCAGCATTTT. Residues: CASSGGSSNQPQHF.

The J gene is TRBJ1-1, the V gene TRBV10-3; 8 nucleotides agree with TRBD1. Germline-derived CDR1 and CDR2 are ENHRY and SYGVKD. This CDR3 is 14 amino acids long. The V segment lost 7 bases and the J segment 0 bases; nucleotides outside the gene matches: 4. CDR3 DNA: TGTGCCATCACCGGACAGGGATTGAACACTGAAGCTTTCTTT. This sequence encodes CAITGQGLNTEAFF.

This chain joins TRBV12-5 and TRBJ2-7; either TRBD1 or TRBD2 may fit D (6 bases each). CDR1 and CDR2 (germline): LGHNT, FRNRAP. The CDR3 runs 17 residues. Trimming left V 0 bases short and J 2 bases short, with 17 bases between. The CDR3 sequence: CASGLVHVGGLPYEQYF. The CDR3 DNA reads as TGTGCTAGTGGTTTGGTACACGTGGGGGGCTTACCCTACGAGCAGTACTTC.

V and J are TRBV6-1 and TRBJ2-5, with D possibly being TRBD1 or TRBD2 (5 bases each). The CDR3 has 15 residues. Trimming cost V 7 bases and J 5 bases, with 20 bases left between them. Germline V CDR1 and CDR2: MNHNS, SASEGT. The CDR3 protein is CASNGGPGPWETQYF. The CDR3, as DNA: TGTGCCAGCAATGGGGGACCGGGGCCGTGGGAGACCCAGTACTTC.

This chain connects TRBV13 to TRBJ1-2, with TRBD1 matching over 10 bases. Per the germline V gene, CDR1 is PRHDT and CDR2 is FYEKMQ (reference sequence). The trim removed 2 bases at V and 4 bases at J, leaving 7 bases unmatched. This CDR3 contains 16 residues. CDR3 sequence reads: CASSLLAGQGFYGYTF. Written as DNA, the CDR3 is TGTGCCAGCAGCTTACTCGCGGGACAGGGGTTCTATGGCTACACCTTC.

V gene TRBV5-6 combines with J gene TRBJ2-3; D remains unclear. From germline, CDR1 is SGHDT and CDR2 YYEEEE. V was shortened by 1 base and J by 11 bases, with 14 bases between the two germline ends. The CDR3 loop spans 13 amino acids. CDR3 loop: CASSLFSRLGQYF. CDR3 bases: TGTGCCAGCAGCTTGTTTTCCAGACTGGGGCAGTATTTT.

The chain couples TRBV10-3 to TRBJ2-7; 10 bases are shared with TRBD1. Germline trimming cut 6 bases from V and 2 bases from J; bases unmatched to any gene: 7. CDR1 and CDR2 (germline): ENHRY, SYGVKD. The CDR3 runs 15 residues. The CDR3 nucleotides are TGTGCCATCAGCACATTCGGGACAGGGGCCTACGAGCAGTACTTC. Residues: CAISTFGTGAYEQYF.

For the CDR3, the DNA is TGTGCCAGCACCCAACGGGGGGGACCCAGCTACGAGCAGTACTTC. It is translated as CASTQRGGPSYEQYF. The chain links TRBV6-5 to TRBJ2-7; TRBD2 agrees at 8 bases. Germline CDR1 is MNHEY and CDR2 is SVGAGI. This CDR3 region has 15 residues. V gave up 7 bases and J gave up 3 bases; unmatched junction bases: 11.